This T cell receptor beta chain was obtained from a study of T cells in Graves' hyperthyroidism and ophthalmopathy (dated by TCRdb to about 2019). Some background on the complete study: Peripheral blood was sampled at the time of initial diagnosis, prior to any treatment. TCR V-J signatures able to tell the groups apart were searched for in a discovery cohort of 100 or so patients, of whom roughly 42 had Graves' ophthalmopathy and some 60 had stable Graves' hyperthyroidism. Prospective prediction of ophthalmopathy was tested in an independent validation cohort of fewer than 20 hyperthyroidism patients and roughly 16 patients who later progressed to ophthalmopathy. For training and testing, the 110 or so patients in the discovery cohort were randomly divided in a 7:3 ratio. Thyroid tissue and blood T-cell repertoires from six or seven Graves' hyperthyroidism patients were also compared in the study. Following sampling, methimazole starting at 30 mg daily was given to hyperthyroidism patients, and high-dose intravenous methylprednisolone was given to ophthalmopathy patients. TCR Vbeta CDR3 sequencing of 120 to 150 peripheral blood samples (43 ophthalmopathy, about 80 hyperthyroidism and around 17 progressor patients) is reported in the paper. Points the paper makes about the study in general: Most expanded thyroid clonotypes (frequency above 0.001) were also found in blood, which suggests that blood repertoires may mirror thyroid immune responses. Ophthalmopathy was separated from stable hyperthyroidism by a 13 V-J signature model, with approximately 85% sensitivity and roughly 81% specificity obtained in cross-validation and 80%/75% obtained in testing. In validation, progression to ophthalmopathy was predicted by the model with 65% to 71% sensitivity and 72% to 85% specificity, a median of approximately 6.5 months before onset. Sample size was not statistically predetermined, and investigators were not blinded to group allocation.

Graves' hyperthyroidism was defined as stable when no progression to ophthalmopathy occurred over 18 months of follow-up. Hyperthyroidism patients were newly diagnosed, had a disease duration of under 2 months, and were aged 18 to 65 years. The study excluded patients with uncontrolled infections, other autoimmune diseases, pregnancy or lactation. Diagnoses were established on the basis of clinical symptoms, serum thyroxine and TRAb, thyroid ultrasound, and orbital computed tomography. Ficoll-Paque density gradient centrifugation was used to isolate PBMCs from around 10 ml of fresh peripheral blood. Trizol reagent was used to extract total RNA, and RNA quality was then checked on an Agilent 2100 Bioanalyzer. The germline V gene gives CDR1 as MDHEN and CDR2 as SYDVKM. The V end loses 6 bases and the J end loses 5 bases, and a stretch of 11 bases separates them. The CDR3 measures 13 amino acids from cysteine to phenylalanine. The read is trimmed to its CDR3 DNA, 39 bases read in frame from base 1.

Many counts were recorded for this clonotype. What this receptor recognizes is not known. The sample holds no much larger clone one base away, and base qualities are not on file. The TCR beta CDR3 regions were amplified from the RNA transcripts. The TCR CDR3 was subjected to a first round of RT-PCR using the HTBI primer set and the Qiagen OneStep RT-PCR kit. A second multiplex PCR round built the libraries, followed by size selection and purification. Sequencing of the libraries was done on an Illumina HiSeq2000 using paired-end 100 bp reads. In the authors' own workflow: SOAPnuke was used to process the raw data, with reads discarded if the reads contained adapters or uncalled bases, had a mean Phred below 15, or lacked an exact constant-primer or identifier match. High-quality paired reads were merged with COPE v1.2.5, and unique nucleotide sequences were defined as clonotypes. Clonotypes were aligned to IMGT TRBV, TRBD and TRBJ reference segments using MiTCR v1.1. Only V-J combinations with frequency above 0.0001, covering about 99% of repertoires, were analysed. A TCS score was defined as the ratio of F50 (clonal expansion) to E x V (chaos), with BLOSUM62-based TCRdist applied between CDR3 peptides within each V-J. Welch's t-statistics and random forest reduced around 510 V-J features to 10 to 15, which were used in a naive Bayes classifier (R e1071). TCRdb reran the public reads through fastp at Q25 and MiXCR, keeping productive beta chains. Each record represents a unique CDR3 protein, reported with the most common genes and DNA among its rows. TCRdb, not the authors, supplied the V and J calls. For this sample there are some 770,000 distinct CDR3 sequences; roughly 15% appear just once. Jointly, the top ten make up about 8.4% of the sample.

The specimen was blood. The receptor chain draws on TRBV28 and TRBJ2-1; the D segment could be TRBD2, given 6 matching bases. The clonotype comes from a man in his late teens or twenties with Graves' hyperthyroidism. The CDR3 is CASRPGGDNEQFF. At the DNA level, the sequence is TGTGCCAGCAGACCCGGAGGGGACAATGAGCAGTTCTTC.